The present entry profiles one TCR beta chain with its context. This clonotype was counted at least ten times. Which antigen it targets is not known. Nothing much larger sits one base from this clone, and base qualities are not available. This specimen belongs to a study of T cells in Graves' hyperthyroidism and ophthalmopathy (dated by TCRdb to about 2019). A note on the overall study: Peripheral blood samples were taken at initial diagnosis, before any treatment was given. The 90 to 100 discovery patients were randomly split 7:3 into training and test sets. TCR Vbeta CDR3 sequencing of some 140 peripheral blood samples (approximately 44 ophthalmopathy, 75 or so hyperthyroidism and roughly 17 progressor patients) is reported in the paper. After sampling, hyperthyroidism patients received methimazole starting at 30 mg daily, and ophthalmopathy patients received high-dose intravenous methylprednisolone. The study also compared thyroid tissue and blood T-cell repertoires from 5 to 7 Graves' hyperthyroidism patients. TCR V-J signatures able to tell the groups apart were searched for in a discovery cohort of 90 to 100 patients, of whom roughly 42 had Graves' ophthalmopathy and more than 55 had stable Graves' hyperthyroidism. Prospective prediction of ophthalmopathy was tested in an independent validation cohort consisting of about 20 hyperthyroidism patients and 15 to 17 patients who later progressed to ophthalmopathy. The paper's findings and limits, for the study overall: Ophthalmopathy was separated from stable hyperthyroidism by a 13 V-J signature model, with over 85% sensitivity and roughly 84% specificity obtained in cross-validation and 80%/75% obtained in testing. No statistical method was used to set the sample size in advance, and investigators knew the group allocation. In validation, the model predicted progression to ophthalmopathy a median of approximately 6.3 months before onset, with roughly 71% sensitivity and roughly 79% specificity. Most expanded thyroid clonotypes (frequency above 0.001) were also detected in blood, suggesting blood repertoires may reflect thyroid immune responses.

The CDR3 numbers 14 residues from cysteine through phenylalanine. CDR3 DNA is the only sequence kept; it has 42 bases, read in frame from the first base. CDR1 SQVTM and CDR2 ANQGSEA were looked up in the germline V gene. V is pared back by 4 bases and J by 5 bases, with 17 bases lying between the germline termini. Amplification of TCR beta CDR3 regions was carried out from RNA transcripts. The first round of RT-PCR for the TCR CDR3 was performed with the HTBI primer set and the Qiagen OneStep RT-PCR kit. Libraries were constructed in a second round of multiplex PCR, after which size selection and purification were performed. Paired-end sequencing of the libraries was performed with 100 bp reads on an Illumina HiSeq2000. The authors processed their data as follows. SOAPnuke was used to process the raw data, throwing out any read that contained adapters or uncalled bases, had a mean Phred below 15, or lacked an exact constant-primer or identifier match. High-quality paired reads were merged with COPE v1.2.5, and unique nucleotide sequences were defined as clonotypes. MiTCR v1.1 was used to align the clonotypes against IMGT TRBV, TRBD and TRBJ reference segments. Only V-J combinations with frequency above 0.0001, covering about 99% of repertoires, were analysed. The TCS score was defined as F50 (clonal expansion) divided by E x V (chaos), with BLOSUM62-based TCRdist calculated between CDR3 peptides within each V-J. Welch's t-statistics and random forest reduced several hundred V-J features to 13, which were used in a naive Bayes classifier (R e1071). Using fastp trimming at Q25 and MiXCR clonotype assembly, TCRdb reanalyzed the public sequencing data and kept in-frame beta chains. One record per CDR3 amino acid sequence lists the most common genes and DNA. TCRdb's processing, not the authors', yielded these V and J calls. The sample has approximately 330,000 distinct CDR3 sequences on record, about 13% of them singletons. The ten largest account for 34% of the sample.

Ophthalmopathy patients had moderately to severely active disease, with a Clinical Activity Score of 3 or more, a NOSPECS grade of 4 or more, and a disease duration of less than 3 months. Exclusion was applied to patients with uncontrolled infections, other autoimmune diseases, pregnancy or lactation. Diagnoses were established on the basis of clinical symptoms, serum thyroxine and TRAb, thyroid ultrasound, and orbital computed tomography. PBMCs were isolated from about 9.2 ml of fresh peripheral blood by Ficoll-Paque density gradient centrifugation. Trizol reagent was used to extract total RNA, and RNA quality was then checked on an Agilent 2100 Bioanalyzer.

The TCR comes from a woman aged 40 to 50 with Graves' ophthalmopathy. Sequenced: blood. The V and J segments used are TRBV29-1 and TRBJ1-1, with the D gene not confidently named. The CDR3 amino acid sequence is: CSVVMPGRTTEAFF. Read as DNA, the sequence is TGCAGCGTTGTAATGCCAGGCCGAACGACTGAAGCTTTCTTT. Where the CDR3 stops, the reference TRBV29-1 and TRBJ1-1 genes take over; the full variable domain is SAVISQKPSRDICQRGTSLTIQCQVDSQVTMMFWYRQQPGQSLTLIATANQGSEATYESGFVIDKFPISRPNLTFSTLTVSNMSPEDSSIYLCSVVMPGRTTEAFFGQGTRLTVV.